The clone carrying this TCR beta chain was observed many times. This beta chain appears as a stray read in a library generated for alpha chains; its size is not informative. The CDR3 has 13 amino acids. Germline V gene data show CDR1 as SGHAT and CDR2 as FQNNGV. Between the trimmed V and J ends, which lost 3 bases and 9 bases, there was a span of 12 bases. This sample is part of a study of spatial heterogeneity in lung cancer. Across the study: Raw-read counts averaged over ten per unique TCR and UMI combination.

TCRdb re-called the 5' RACE reads with MiXCR, one entry per CDR3 protein. The repertoire holds under 10,000 distinct CDR3 sequences, with 4% to 5% as singletons. Documented time point: sample taken at primary tumor resection. Tumor, nontumor lung or frozen PBMC supplied whole RNA that was sequenced unsorted. The sequences come from PBMCs, collected at surgery. The chain uses TRBV11-2 and TRBJ2-1; D call uncertain. The TCR originated in a male donor with early-stage non-small cell lung cancer. CDR3 bases: TGTGCCAGCAGCTTGGAACCCCTGGGTGAGCAGTTCTTC. Its protein is CASSLEPLGEQFF.